This TCR beta chain emerged from a study of shared clonotypes between healthy human individuals. The overall study: Each donor's CD4 naive and CD4 memory cells filled three plates apiece, CD8 naive two, and CD8 memory one. Whole-study findings and limits: Memory subsets generally showed smaller estimated richness than naive subsets did.

Around 30,000 T cell genomes, or around 0.2 ug DNA, went into the sorted-subset replicate PCRs. The table came from immunoSEQ multiplex PCR; TCRdb's copy has only in-frame clones and leaves some out. The sample lists 1.4 million to 1.5 million clones, about 96% occurring once. Germline loops: CDR1 LNHDA, CDR2 SQIVND (reference sequence). CDR3 length: 13 residues. V gave up 7 bases and J gave up 1 base, with 10 bases separating them. Worth noting for this clone: The antigen is unknown.

HIV-negative, healthy adults without recent acute infections or vaccinations were the donors. The sequence was collected from a man aged 25-45 years in good health. Material: naive CD4+ T cells sorted from blood. Documented subset: CD45RA+ positively selected. The chain joins TRBV19 to TRBJ1-1; D is perhaps TRBD1 (6 bases). CDR3 protein: CASNGGQNTEAFF. The DNA for the CDR3 is TGTGCCAGTAACGGGGGCCAGAACACTGAAGCTTTCTTT.